Here is one TCR beta chain with its context. Its antigen remains undetermined. One base away there is no much larger clone; base qualities are not given. Libraries were constructed by the immunoSEQ multiplex PCR assay. RNA was extracted from all samples and reverse transcribed into cDNA as template for TCR sequencing. SuperScript III was used for first-strand cDNA synthesis, primed with a 2:1 mix of oligo-dT and random hexamers. A synthetic immune receptor repertoire was used to measure amplification bias, and any remaining bias was corrected computationally. The paper's processing steps were these. Raw reads were preprocessed to remove errors, and CDR3 was defined according to IMGT conventions as the region from the conserved cysteine to phenylalanine. To get clonality, Shannon entropy was normalized by log2 of the number of productive unique TCRs and the result was subtracted from 1. Scalp TCRbeta sequences were cross-referenced with sorted blood CD4 and CD8 repertoires so that the CD4 or CD8 identity of scalp clones could be inferred. Not all clones reach the TCRdb copy of this immuneACCESS table, which keeps in-frame sequences only. Checked studies attribute under half of the gap to unresolved V genes and leave the rest unexplained. That table gives V, J and clone size, and the DNA gave D and trimming. A total of approximately 280,000 clones appear in this sample, about three fifths of them only once. More than 1.5% of the sample belongs to the ten largest clones.

This sample is part of a study of CD8+ T cells in alopecia areata listed by TCRdb under 2018. Background for the entire study: The treated patients took part in an open-label pilot trial in which moderate-to-severe alopecia areata was treated with oral tofacitinib at 5 to 10 mg twice daily. Tofacitinib was given for 6 to 18 months, followed by 6 months of follow-up off drug to assess delayed response and recurrence. The SALT score, which quantifies the percentage of affected scalp surface area, was used to measure disease severity in treated patients. In both human patients and the C3H/HeJ mouse model, the study applied high-throughput TCRbeta sequencing to look at T cell clonal expansion in alopecia areata. In humans, TCRbeta sequencing was performed on scalp tissue and on sorted CD4+ and CD8+ peripheral blood T cells from healthy controls and from patients with patchy or totalis/universalis alopecia areata. Biopsies were taken from tofacitinib-treated patients at baseline and again at 4 and 24 weeks into treatment, and several of those patients also had a later scalp biopsy. Scalp clonality was compared among normal scalp (n=4), patchy alopecia areata scalp (n=8), and alopecia totalis/universalis scalp (n=8). RNA came from the PAXgene miRNA kit for fixed scalp, the miRNeasy kit for PBMCs, and the RNeasy kit for mouse skin. TCRbeta CDR3 regions were amplified by immunoSEQ multiplex PCR with 35 Vbeta forward and 13 Jbeta reverse primers. Results and caveats for the whole study, not just this receptor: Unlike mouse skin, where gammadelta T cells dominate, normal human skin contains resident alphabeta T cells that get sequenced too, which complicates analysis of the scalp TCR repertoire. Higher clonality and more expanded CD8+ clones were observed in lesional scalp than in normal scalp, particularly in alopecia totalis/universalis, a finding suggestive of antigenic drive. Because the treated cohort was small and had only one nonresponder, larger studies are needed to examine links between baseline CD8+ expansion and response. Scalp clonality and the number of expanded CD8+ clones among the top 100 scalp clones were significantly decreased by tofacitinib. Shared TCR sequences between patients were less evident than in mice, which may be partly attributable to HLA diversity in the patient population. During tofacitinib treatment, many expanded lesional clones stuck around in both scalp and blood, and this persistence may partly explain why relapse happens after treatment is stopped.

The time point label here, explained by the study, means: around 26 weeks on oral tofacitinib. The sample's treatment or condition, from its label and the paper: oral pan-JAK inhibitor, 5-10 mg twice daily. From alopecia areata patients, peripheral blood was collected along with lesional scalp punch biopsies. After PBMCs were isolated by density centrifugation and stained for CD3, CD4 and CD8, a FACSAria was used to sort CD4+ and CD8+ T cells. Its CDR3 holds 15 amino acids, cysteine through phenylalanine. Left in the record is the CDR3 DNA by itself, 45 bases read in frame from the first base. V gives up 4 bases and J gives up 1 base, and the segment between their germline ends measures 12 bases. Based on the germline V gene, the CDR1 and CDR2 sequences are SGDLS and YYNGEE.

The chain links TRBV9 with TRBJ1-5; the D gene is possibly TRBD1, with 6 bases matching. Sequencing used CD4+ T cells sorted from blood, obtained at week 24, from a patient treated with tofacitinib. This clonotype was sampled from a human donor with alopecia areata. The DNA reads as follows: TGTGCCAGCAGCCCCGAGGGACAAAGCAATCAGCCCCAGCATTTT. This gives the protein CASSPEGQSNQPQHF. The entire variable domain, with the stretches around the CDR3 drawn from the reference TRBV9 and TRBJ1-5 proteins, is DSGVTQTPKHLITATGQRVTLRCSPRSGDLSVYWYQQSLDQGLQFLIQYYNGEERAKGNILERFSAQQFPDLHSELNLSSLELGDSALYFCASSPEGQSNQPQHFGDGTRLSIL.